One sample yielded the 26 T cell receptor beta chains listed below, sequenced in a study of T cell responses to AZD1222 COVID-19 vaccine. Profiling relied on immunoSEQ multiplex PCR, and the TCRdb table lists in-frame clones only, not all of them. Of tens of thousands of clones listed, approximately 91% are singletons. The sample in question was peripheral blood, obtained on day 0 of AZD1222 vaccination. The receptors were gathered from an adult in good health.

As DNA, the CDR3 is TGCGCCAGCAGCGGACAGGGCTTTAGGGGTAATGAAAAACTGTTTTTT. It yields the protein CASSGQGFRGNEKLFF. The J gene is TRBJ1-4, the V gene TRBV4-1, with 8 nucleotides matching TRBD1. Trimming removed 5 bases from V and 4 bases from J; junction bases left unmatched: 9. The CDR3 runs to 16 residues. Germline CDR1 is MGHRA and CDR2 is YSYEKL.

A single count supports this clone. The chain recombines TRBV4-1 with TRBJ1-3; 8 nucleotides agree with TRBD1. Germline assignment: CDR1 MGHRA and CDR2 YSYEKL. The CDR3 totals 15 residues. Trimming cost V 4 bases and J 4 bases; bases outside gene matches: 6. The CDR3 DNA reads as TGCGCCAGCAGCCTAGACAGGGGAATGGGAAACACCATATATTTT. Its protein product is CASSLDRGMGNTIYF.

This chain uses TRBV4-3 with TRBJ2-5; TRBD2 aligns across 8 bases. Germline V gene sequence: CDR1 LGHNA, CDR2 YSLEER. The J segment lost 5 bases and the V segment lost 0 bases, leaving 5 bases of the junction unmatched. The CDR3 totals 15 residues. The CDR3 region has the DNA TGCGCCAGCAGCCAAGATCCCTCTAGCGGGGAGACCCAGTACTTC. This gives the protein CASSQDPSSGETQYF.

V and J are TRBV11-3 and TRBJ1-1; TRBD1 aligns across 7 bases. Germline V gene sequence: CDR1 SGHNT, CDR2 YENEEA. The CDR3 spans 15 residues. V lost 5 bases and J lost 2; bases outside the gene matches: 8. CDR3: CASSESGTVNTEAFF. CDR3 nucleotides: TGTGCCAGCAGCGAATCCGGGACAGTCAACACTGAAGCTTTCTTT.

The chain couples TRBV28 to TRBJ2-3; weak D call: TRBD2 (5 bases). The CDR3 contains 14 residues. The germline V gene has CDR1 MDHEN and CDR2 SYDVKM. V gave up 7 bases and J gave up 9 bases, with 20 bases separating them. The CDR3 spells CASISRQRADTQYF. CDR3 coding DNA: TGTGCCAGCATCTCCCGCCAGAGGGCCGACACGCAGTATTTT.

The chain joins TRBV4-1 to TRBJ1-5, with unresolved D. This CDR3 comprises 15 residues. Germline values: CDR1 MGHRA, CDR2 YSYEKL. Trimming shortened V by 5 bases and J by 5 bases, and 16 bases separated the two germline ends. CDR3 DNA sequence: TGCGCCAGCAGCTTCGACGGCCAAAGGTATCAGCCCCAGCATTTT. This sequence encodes CASSFDGQRYQPQHF.

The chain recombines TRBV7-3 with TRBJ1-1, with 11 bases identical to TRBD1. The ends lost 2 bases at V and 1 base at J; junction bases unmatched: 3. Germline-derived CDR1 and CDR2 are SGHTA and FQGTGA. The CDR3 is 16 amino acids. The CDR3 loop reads CASSLGDRGRNTEAFF. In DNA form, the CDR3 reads TGTGCCAGCAGCTTAGGGGACAGGGGGAGGAACACTGAAGCTTTCTTT.

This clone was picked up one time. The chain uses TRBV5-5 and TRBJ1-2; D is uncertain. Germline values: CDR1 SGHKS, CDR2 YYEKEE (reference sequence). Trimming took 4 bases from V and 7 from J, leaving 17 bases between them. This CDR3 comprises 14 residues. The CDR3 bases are TGTGCCAGCAGCCTGGACGGCCGGGGAGGTGGCTACACCTTC. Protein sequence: CASSLDGRGGGYTF.

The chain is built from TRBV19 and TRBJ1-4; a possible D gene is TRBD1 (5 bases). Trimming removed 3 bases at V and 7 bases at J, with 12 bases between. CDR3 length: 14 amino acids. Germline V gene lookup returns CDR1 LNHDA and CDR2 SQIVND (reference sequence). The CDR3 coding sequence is TGTGCCAGTAGTATGGGGGGTGAAGGTGAAAAACTGTTTTTT. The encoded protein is CASSMGGEGEKLFF.

CDR3 in DNA: TGTGCCAGCTCATCATTCGGGGACACCGGGGAGCTGTTTTTT. It codes for CASSSFGDTGELFF. This chain uses TRBV18 with TRBJ2-2; D may be TRBD2 (5 bases). The CDR3 contains 14 residues. V was pared by 5 bases and J by 3 bases, with 10 bases between. CDR1 is KGHSH, CDR2 LQKENI, per germline.

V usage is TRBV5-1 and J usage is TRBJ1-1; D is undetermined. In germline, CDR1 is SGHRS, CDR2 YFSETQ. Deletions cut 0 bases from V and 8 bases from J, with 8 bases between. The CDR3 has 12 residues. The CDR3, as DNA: TGCGCCAGCAGCTTGGTGCCCCCAGAAGCTTTCTTT. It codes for CASSLVPPEAFF.

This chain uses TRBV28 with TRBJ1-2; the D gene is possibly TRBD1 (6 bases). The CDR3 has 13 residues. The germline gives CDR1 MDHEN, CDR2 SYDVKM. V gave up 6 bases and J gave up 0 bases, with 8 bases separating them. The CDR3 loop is CASSRTANYGYTF. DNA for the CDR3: TGTGCCAGCAGCAGGACAGCTAACTATGGCTACACCTTC.

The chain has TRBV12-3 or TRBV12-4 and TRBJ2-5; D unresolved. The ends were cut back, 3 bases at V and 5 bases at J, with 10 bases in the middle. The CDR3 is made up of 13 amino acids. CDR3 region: CASSLRSLETQYF. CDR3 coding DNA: TGTGCCAGCAGTTTGCGCAGTCTGGAGACCCAGTACTTC.

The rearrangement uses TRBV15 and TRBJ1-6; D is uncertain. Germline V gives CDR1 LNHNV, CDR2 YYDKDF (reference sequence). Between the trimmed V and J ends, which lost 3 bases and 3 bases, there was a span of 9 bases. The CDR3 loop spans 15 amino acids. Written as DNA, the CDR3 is TGTGCCACCAGCAGTGACAAATTCTATAATTCACCCCTCCACTTT. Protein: CATSSDKFYNSPLHF. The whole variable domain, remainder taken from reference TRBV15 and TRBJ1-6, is DAMVIQNPRYQVTQFGKPVTLSCSQTLNHNVMYWYQQKSSQAPKLLFHYYDKDFNNEADTPDNFQSRRPNTSFCFLDIRSPGLGDTAMYLCATSSDKFYNSPLHFGNGTRLTVT.

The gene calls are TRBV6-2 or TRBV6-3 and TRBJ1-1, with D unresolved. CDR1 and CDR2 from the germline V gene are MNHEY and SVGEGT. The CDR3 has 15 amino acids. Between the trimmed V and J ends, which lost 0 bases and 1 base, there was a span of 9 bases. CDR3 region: CASSYSAVGNTEAFF. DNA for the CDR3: TGTGCCAGCAGTTACTCCGCAGTGGGGAACACTGAAGCTTTCTTT.

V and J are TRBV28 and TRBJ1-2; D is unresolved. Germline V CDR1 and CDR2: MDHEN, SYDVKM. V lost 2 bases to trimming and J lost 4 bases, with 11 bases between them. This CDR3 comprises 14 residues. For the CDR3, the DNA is TGTGCCAGCAGTTTAAGGCAGCTTAGCTATGGCTACACCTTC. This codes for CASSLRQLSYGYTF.

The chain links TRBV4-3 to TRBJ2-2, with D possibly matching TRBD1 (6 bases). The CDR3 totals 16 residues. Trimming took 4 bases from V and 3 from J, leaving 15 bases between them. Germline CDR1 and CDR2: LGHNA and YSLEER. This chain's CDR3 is CASSPRTETYTGELFF. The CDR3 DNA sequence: TGCGCCAGCAGCCCCAGGACAGAAACGTACACCGGGGAGCTGTTTTTT.

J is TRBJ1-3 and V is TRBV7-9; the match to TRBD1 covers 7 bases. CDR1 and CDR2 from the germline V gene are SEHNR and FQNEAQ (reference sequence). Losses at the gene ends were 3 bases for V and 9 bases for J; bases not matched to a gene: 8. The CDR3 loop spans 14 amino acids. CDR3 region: CASSLVSQGTTIYF. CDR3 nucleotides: TGTGCCAGCAGCTTGGTTTCACAGGGGACCACCATATATTTT.

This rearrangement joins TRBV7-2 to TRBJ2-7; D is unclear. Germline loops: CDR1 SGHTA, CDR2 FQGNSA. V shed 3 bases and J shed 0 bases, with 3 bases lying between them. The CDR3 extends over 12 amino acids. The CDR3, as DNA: TGTGCCAGCAGCTTGAGCTCCTACGAGCAGTACTTC. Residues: CASSLSSYEQYF.

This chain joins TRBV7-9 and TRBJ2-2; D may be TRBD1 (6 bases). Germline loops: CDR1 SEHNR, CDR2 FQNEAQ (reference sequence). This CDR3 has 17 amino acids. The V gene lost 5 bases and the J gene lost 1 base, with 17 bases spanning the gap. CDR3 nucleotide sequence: TGTGCCAGCAGCCCACCATCCGGGACAAAGAACACCGGGGAGCTGTTTTTT. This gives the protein CASSPPSGTKNTGELFF.

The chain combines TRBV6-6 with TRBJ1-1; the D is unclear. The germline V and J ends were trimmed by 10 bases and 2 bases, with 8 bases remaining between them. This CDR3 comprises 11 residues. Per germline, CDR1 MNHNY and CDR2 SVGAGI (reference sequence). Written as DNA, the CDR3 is TGTGCCATAGGACGTAACACTGAAGCTTTCTTT. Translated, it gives CAIGRNTEAFF.

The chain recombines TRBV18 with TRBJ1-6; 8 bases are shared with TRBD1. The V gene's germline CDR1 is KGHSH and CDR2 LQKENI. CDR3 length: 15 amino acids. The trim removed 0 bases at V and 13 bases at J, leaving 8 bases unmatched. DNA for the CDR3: TGTGCCAGCTCACCACCGACAGGGGCGGGTTCCCCCCTCCACTTT. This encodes CASSPPTGAGSPLHF.

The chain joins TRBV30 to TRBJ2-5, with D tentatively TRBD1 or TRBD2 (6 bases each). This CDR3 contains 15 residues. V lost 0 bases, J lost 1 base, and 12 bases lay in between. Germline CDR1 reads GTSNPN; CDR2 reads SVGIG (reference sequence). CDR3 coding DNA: TGTGCCTGGAGTGTTAAGGGGGGCGTCCAAGAGACCCAGTACTTC. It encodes CAWSVKGGVQETQYF.

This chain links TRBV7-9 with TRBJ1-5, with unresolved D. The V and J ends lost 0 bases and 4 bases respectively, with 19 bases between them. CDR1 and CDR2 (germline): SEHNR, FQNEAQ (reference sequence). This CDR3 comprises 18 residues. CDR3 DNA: TGTGCCAGCAGCTTAGCTACGGGTCGCGGACGGGTAAATCAGCCCCAGCATTTT. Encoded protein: CASSLATGRGRVNQPQHF.

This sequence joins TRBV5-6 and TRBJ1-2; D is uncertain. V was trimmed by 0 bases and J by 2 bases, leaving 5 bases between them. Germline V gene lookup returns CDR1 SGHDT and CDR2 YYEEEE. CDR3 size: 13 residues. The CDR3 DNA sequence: TGTGCCAGCAGCTTGGCCAGCAACTATGGCTACACCTTC. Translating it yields CASSLASNYGYTF.

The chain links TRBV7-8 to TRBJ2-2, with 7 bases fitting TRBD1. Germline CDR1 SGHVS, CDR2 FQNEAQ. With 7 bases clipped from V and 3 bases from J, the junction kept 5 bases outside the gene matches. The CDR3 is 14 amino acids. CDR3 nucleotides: TGTGCCAGCAAGGGACAGTCCTACACCGGGGAGCTGTTTTTT. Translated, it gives CASKGQSYTGELFF.